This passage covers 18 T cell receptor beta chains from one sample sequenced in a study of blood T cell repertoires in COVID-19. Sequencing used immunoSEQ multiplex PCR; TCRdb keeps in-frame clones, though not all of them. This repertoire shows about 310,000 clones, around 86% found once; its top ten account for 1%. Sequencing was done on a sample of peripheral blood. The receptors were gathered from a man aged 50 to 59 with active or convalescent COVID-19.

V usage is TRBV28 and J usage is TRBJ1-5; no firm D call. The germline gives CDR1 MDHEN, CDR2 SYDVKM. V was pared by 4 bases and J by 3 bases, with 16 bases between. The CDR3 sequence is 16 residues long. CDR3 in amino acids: CASSSEVARFNQPQHF. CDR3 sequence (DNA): TGTGCCAGCAGTTCGGAGGTGGCCAGATTCAATCAGCCCCAGCATTTT.

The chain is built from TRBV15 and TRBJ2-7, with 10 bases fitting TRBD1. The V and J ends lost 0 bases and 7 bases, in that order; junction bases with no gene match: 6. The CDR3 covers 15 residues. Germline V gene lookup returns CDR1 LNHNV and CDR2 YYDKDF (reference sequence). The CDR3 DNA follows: TGTGCCACCAGCAGAGAGGGACAGGGGTTGGGGGAGCAGTACTTC. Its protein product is CATSREGQGLGEQYF.

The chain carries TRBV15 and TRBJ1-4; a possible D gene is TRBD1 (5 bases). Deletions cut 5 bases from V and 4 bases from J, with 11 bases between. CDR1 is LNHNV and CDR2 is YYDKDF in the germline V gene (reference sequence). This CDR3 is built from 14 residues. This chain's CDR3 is CATSPRVDNEKLFF. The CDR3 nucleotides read TGTGCCACCAGCCCCAGGGTGGATAATGAAAAACTGTTTTTT.

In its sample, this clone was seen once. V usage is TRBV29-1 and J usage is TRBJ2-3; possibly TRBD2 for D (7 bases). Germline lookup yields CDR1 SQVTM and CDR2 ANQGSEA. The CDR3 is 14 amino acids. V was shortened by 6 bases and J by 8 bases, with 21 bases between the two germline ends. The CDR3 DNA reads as TGCAGCGTCGGGGAGGGACACACATTGGGTACGCAGTATTTT. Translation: CSVGEGHTLGTQYF.

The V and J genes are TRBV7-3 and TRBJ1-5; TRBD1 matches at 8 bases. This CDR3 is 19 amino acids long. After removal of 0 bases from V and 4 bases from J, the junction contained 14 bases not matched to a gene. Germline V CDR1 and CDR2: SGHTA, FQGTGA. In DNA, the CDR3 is TGTGCCAGCAGCTTAACGTGGGACCCAGGGGGCCGAGGAAATCAGCCCCAGCATTTT. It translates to CASSLTWDPGGRGNQPQHF.

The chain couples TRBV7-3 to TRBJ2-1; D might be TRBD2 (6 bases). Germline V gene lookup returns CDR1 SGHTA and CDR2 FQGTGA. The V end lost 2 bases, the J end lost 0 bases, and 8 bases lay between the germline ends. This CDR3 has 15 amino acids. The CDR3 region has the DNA TGTGCCAGCAGCTTAGGCGGGGCCTCCTACAATGAGCAGTTCTTC. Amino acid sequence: CASSLGGASYNEQFF.

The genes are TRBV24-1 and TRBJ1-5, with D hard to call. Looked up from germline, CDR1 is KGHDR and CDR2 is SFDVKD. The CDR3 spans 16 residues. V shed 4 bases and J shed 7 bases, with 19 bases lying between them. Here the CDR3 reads CATSDSGWEAGQPQHF. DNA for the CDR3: TGTGCCACCAGTGACTCGGGGTGGGAAGCCGGGCAGCCCCAGCATTTT.

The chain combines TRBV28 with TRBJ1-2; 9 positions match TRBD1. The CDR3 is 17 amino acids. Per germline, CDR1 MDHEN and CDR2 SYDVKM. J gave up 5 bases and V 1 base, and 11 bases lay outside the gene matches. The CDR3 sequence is CASSLSVLGQGLYGYTF. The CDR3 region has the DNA TGTGCCAGCAGTTTATCGGTTCTGGGACAGGGCCTATATGGCTACACCTTC.

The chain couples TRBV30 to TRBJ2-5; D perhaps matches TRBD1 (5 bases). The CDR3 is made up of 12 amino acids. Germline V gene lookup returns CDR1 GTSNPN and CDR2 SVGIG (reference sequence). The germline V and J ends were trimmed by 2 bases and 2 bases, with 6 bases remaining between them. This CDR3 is CAWSRGQETQYF. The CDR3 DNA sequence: TGTGCCTGGAGTAGGGGACAAGAGACCCAGTACTTC.

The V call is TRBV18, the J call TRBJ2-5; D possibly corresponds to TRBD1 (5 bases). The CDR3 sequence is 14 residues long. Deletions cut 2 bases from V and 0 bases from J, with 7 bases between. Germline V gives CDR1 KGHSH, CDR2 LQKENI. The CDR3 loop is CASSPFRDQETQYF. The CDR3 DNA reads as TGTGCCAGCTCACCATTCAGGGACCAAGAGACCCAGTACTTC.

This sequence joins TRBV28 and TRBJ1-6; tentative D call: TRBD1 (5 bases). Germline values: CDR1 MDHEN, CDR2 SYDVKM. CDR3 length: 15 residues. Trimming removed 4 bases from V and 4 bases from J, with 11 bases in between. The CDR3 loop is CASSSSGTYNSPLHF. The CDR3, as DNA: TGTGCCAGCAGTTCCAGCGGGACTTATAATTCACCCCTCCACTTT.

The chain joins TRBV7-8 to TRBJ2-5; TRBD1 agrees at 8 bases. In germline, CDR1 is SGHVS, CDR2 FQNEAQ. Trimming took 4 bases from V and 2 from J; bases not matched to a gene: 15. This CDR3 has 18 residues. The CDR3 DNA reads TGTGCCAGCAGCTCAGGATACCGGGACAGGCGAAATCAAGAGACCCAGTACTTC. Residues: CASSSGYRDRRNQETQYF. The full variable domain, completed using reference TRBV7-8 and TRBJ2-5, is GAGVSQSPRYKVAKRGQDVALRCDPISGHVSLFWYQQALGQGPEFLTYFQNEAQLDKSGLPSDRFFAERPEGSVSTLKIQRTQQEDSAVYLCASSSGYRDRRNQETQYFGPGTRLLVL.

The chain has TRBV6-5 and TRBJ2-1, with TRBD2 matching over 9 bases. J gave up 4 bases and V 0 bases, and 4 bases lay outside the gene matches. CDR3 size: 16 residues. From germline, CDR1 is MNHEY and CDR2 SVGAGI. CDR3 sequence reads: CASSYSPGLAYNEQFF. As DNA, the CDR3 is TGTGCCAGCAGTTACTCACCGGGACTAGCATACAATGAGCAGTTCTTC.

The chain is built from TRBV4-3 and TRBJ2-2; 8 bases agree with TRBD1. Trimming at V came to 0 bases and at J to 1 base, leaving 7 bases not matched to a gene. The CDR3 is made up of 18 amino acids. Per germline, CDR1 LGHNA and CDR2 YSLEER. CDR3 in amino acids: CASSQDQGAAVNTGELFF. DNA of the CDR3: TGCGCCAGCAGCCAAGATCAGGGGGCGGCTGTGAACACCGGGGAGCTGTTTTTT.

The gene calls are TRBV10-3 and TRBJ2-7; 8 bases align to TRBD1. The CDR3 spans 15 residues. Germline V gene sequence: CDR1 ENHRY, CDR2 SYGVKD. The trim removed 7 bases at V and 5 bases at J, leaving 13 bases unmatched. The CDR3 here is CAITRTGMNEDEQYF. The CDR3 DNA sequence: TGTGCCATCACCCGGACAGGGATGAACGAGGACGAGCAGTACTTC.

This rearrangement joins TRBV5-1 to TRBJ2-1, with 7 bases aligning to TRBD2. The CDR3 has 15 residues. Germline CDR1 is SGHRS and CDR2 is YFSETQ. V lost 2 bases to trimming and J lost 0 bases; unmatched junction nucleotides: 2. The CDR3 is CASSFTGGSYNEQFF. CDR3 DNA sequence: TGCGCCAGCAGCTTTACGGGAGGCTCCTACAATGAGCAGTTCTTC. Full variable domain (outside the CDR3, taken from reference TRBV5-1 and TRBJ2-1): KAGVTQTPRYLIKTRGQQVTLSCSPISGHRSVSWYQQTPGQGLQFLFEYFSETQRNKGNFPGRFSGRQFSNSRSEMNVSTLELGDSALYLCASSFTGGSYNEQFFGPGTRLTVL.

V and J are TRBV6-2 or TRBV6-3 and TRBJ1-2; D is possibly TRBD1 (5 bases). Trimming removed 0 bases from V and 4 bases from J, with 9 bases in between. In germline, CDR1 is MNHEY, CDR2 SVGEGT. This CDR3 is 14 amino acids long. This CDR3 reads CASSYSSGPYGYTF. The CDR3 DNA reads TGTGCCAGCAGTTACTCATCAGGGCCCTATGGCTACACCTTC.

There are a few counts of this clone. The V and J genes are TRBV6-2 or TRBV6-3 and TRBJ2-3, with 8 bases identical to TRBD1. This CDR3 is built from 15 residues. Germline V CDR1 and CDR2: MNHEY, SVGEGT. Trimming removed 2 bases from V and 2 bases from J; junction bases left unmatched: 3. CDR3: CASSYTDRDTDTQYF. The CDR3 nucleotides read TGTGCCAGCAGTTACACGGACAGGGACACAGATACGCAGTATTTT.